The 27 T cell receptor beta chains below come from one sample, sequenced in a study of CD8 T cells in Susac syndrome. RNA was extracted with the RNeasy kit, and a quantity of roughly 0.45 to 1 ug was reverse transcribed using random hexamers. TCRdb passed the immunoSEQ multiplex PCR reads through MiXCR, listing each CDR3 protein once. The data show around 230,000 distinct CDR3 sequences, with approximately 95% seen just once and 0.095% held by the top ten. The material sequenced was CD4+ T cells from PBMCs. These receptors were collected from a human donor with multiple sclerosis.

J is TRBJ2-4 and V is TRBV12-3 or TRBV12-4, with D unclear. The CDR3 spans 14 residues. Trimming shortened V by 3 bases and J by 2 bases, and 8 bases separated the two germline ends. CDR3 sequence: CASSFRPTKNIQYF. DNA for the CDR3: TGTGCCAGCAGTTTTAGACCCACCAAAAACATTCAGTACTTC.

The chain links TRBV4-1 to TRBJ1-3; D remains unclear. In germline, CDR1 is MGHRA, CDR2 YSYEKL. This CDR3 spans 13 amino acids. The V end lost 0 bases, the J end lost 3 bases, and 3 bases lay between the germline ends. CDR3 sequence (DNA): TGCGCCAGCAGCCAAGACCATGGAAACACCATATATTTT. Translated: CASSQDHGNTIYF.

The V gene is TRBV29-1, the J gene TRBJ1-1, with D perhaps TRBD1 (5 bases). The V gene's germline CDR1 is SQVTM and CDR2 ANQGSEA. The V end lost 7 bases, the J end lost 6 bases, and 27 bases lay between the germline ends. The CDR3 sequence is 16 residues long. CDR3 sequence: CSAGAQGGVKFAEAFF. CDR3 DNA: TGCAGCGCCGGGGCGCAGGGTGGAGTTAAGTTCGCTGAAGCTTTCTTT.

The V call is TRBV10-3, the J call TRBJ1-1; D not resolved. Trimming shortened V by 1 base and J by 7 bases, and 4 bases separated the two germline ends. There are 11 residues in the CDR3. Germline assignment: CDR1 ENHRY and CDR2 SYGVKD. The CDR3 loop reads CAISELGEAFF. The CDR3 DNA sequence: TGTGCCATCAGTGAGTTAGGTGAAGCTTTCTTT.

This chain links TRBV28 with TRBJ2-6; 8 bases fit TRBD1. The length of the CDR3 is 16 residues. The V gene's germline CDR1 is MDHEN and CDR2 SYDVKM. V gave up 6 bases and J gave up 2 bases; unmatched junction bases: 6. The CDR3 nucleotides are TGTGCCAGCAGACCGACAGGGGAGGCTGGGGCCAACGTCCTGACTTTC. It encodes CASRPTGEAGANVLTF.

The gene calls are TRBV29-1 and TRBJ1-1; D not certain. The germline V gene has CDR1 SQVTM and CDR2 ANQGSEA. This CDR3 comprises 14 residues. The V end was cut by 0 bases, the J end by 2 bases, with 10 bases between. The CDR3 DNA sequence: TGCAGCGTTGAAGACGGCGGGCGCAACACTGAAGCTTTCTTT. This encodes CSVEDGGRNTEAFF.

The genes are TRBV27 and TRBJ2-5, with TRBD1 matching over 7 bases. The length of the CDR3 is 15 residues. From germline, CDR1 is MNHEY and CDR2 SMNVEV (reference sequence). V trimming: 4 bases; J trimming: 4 bases; junction bases outside the gene matches: 9. CDR3 in amino acids: CASSSTTGLGETQYF. Here the CDR3 DNA reads TGTGCCAGCAGTTCCACGACAGGGCTGGGAGAGACCCAGTACTTC.

The chain is built from TRBV30 and TRBJ1-3; no firm D call. Germline V gives CDR1 GTSNPN, CDR2 SVGIG (reference sequence). The length of the CDR3 is 12 residues. V lost 4 bases to trimming and J lost 1 base, with 5 bases between them. In DNA, the CDR3 is TGTGCCTGGAAGATTTCTGGAAACACCATATATTTT. It encodes CAWKISGNTIYF.

V is TRBV28 and J is TRBJ2-7; D is perhaps TRBD2 (5 bases). V was cut by 5 bases and J by 7 bases, with 9 bases left in between. Germline assignment: CDR1 MDHEN and CDR2 SYDVKM. The CDR3 is 11 amino acids. CDR3 sequence (DNA): TGTGCCAGCAGTCTAGAGGGAGAGCAGTACTTC. It yields the protein CASSLEGEQYF.

The genes are TRBV5-1 and TRBJ2-1; D perhaps matches TRBD2 (6 bases). The CDR3 spans 15 residues. V shed 4 bases and J shed 5 bases, with 16 bases lying between them. CDR1 and CDR2 (germline): SGHRS, YFSETQ. The CDR3 spells CASSPPLGGDNEQFF. The CDR3 DNA reads TGCGCCAGCAGCCCGCCGTTGGGAGGAGACAATGAGCAGTTCTTC.

This clonotype was found once. This rearrangement joins TRBV27 to TRBJ2-3; D possibly corresponds to TRBD2 (5 bases). Germline CDR1 is MNHEY and CDR2 is SMNVEV (reference sequence). Trimming pared 6 bases from V and 6 bases from J, leaving 10 bases between. This CDR3 has 12 residues. The CDR3 spells CASSNWEDTQYF. CDR3 DNA sequence: TGTGCCAGCAGCAATTGGGAGGATACGCAGTATTTT.

The rearrangement uses TRBV30 and TRBJ1-1; D unresolved. The CDR3 has 11 amino acids. With 4 bases removed from V and 4 bases from J, the gap between germline ends came to 7 bases. The V gene's germline CDR1 is GTSNPN and CDR2 SVGIG (reference sequence). The CDR3 DNA sequence: TGTGCCTGGATAGCGGTCACTGAAGCTTTCTTT. It specifies CAWIAVTEAFF.

The gene calls are TRBV24-1 and TRBJ2-5; D is perhaps TRBD1 or TRBD2 (5 bases each). The CDR3 has 16 residues. V lost 7 bases and J 5 bases, leaving 22 bases between the germline ends. Germline V CDR1 and CDR2: KGHDR, SFDVKD. The CDR3 reads CATSRTRDPGSETQYF. DNA for the CDR3: TGTGCCACCAGCCGCACCCGGGACCCAGGGTCGGAGACCCAGTACTTC.

This clonotype occurred once. V is TRBV7-9 and J is TRBJ2-7; the D is unclear. The CDR3 spans 16 residues. CDR1 is SEHNR and CDR2 is FQNEAQ in the germline V gene (reference sequence). Between the trimmed V and J ends, which lost 5 bases and 0 bases, there was a span of 17 bases. In nucleotides, the CDR3 is TGTGCCAGCAGCGGCGTGATAGATACCTCCTCCTACGAGCAGTACTTC. Translated, it gives CASSGVIDTSSYEQYF. The complete variable domain, with remaining parts taken from reference TRBV7-9 and TRBJ2-7, reads DTGVSQNPRHKITKRGQNVTFRCDPISEHNRLYWYRQTLGQGPEFLTYFQNEAQLEKSRLLSDRFSAERPKGSFSTLEIQRTEQGDSAMYLCASSGVIDTSSYEQYFGPGTRLTVT.

This sequence joins TRBV28 and TRBJ2-7; D might be TRBD1 (6 bases). The CDR3 is 15 residues long. Trimming shortened V by 7 bases and J by 2 bases, and 18 bases separated the two germline ends. Germline lookup yields CDR1 MDHEN and CDR2 SYDVKM. The DNA of the CDR3 is TGTGCCAGCATCTCCGGACAGTCCTGGGCCTACGAGCAGTACTTC. Translation: CASISGQSWAYEQYF.

The chain couples TRBV30 to TRBJ1-2; no clear D gene. V was trimmed by 4 bases and J by 9 bases, leaving 12 bases between them. CDR1 and CDR2 (germline): GTSNPN, SVGIG (reference sequence). This CDR3 has 11 amino acids. CDR3 protein: CAWTIGQRYTF. The CDR3 bases are TGTGCCTGGACTATCGGGCAGCGCTACACCTTC.

V gene TRBV27 combines with J gene TRBJ1-2; D not resolved. Germline assignment: CDR1 MNHEY and CDR2 SMNVEV (reference sequence). The CDR3 length is 13 residues. V was cut by 7 bases and J by 4 bases, with 13 bases left in between. The CDR3 DNA sequence: TGTGCCAGCACCTTTCGGGGAGGCTATGGCTACACCTTC. Translation gives CASTFRGGYGYTF.

The genes are TRBV7-9 and TRBJ2-3; 10 nucleotides agree with TRBD2. Trimming cost V 0 bases and J 1 base; bases outside gene matches: 4. Germline CDR1 reads SEHNR; CDR2 reads FQNEAQ (reference sequence). The length of the CDR3 is 17 residues. This CDR3 is CASSLARAGGRTDTQYF. The CDR3 DNA reads as TGTGCCAGCAGCTTAGCGCGAGCGGGGGGGCGCACAGATACGCAGTATTTT.

The chain employs TRBV3-1 and TRBJ2-5; 7 bases are a match to TRBD2. Unmatched junction bases numbered 9, after V lost 4 bases and J lost 4 bases. This CDR3 contains 15 residues. Germline lookup yields CDR1 LGHDT and CDR2 YNNKEL (reference sequence). CDR3 nucleotide sequence: TGTGCCAGCAGCCTCCGGGGGGTCTCACGAGAGACCCAGTACTTC. It is translated as CASSLRGVSRETQYF.

The J gene is TRBJ2-1, the V gene TRBV5-4; the D gene is possibly TRBD2 (5 bases). CDR1 is SGHNT, CDR2 YYREEE, per germline (reference sequence). Trimming cost V 4 bases and J 5 bases, with 19 bases left between them. The CDR3 runs 16 residues. CDR3 sequence reads: CASSPRTRSPNNEQFF. The CDR3 coding sequence is TGTGCCAGCAGCCCCAGAACTAGGTCCCCCAACAATGAGCAGTTCTTC.

Of note for this clonotype: The junction departs from germline at one end; a sequencing error may be responsible. The chain has TRBV7-9 and TRBJ2-5, with D perhaps TRBD1 (6 bases). Germline V gene lookup returns CDR1 SEHNR and CDR2 FQNEAQ (reference sequence). The CDR3 is made up of 13 amino acids. CDR3 in amino acids: CASSLMGGRGPDF. The CDR3 nucleotides are TGTGCCAGCAGCTTAATGGGCGGCAGGGGCCCGGACTTC.

The chain combines TRBV30 with TRBJ2-3; D possibly matches TRBD1 or TRBD2 (5 bases each). This CDR3 spans 16 amino acids. Trimming pared 2 bases from V and 2 bases from J, leaving 17 bases between. Germline lookup yields CDR1 GTSNPN and CDR2 SVGIG (reference sequence). CDR3 sequence: CAWSPLGPRTTDTQYF. The CDR3 bases are TGTGCCTGGAGTCCTTTGGGACCCAGAACCACAGATACGCAGTATTTT.

The gene calls are TRBV3-1 and TRBJ2-7; 14 bases are a match to TRBD2. Germline V gene lookup returns CDR1 LGHDT and CDR2 YNNKEL (reference sequence). The CDR3 runs 18 residues. The J segment lost 7 bases and the V segment lost 0 bases, leaving 11 bases of the junction unmatched. The chain's CDR3 is CASSQDPGLAGAVGEQYF. The CDR3 nucleotides read TGTGCCAGCAGCCAAGACCCGGGACTAGCGGGAGCAGTGGGGGAGCAGTACTTC.

This sequence joins TRBV7-8 and TRBJ2-1, with no clear D. Trimming cost V 2 bases and J 9 bases, with 8 bases left between them. CDR1 SGHVS and CDR2 FQNEAQ come from the germline V gene. The length of the CDR3 is 12 residues. The CDR3 DNA is TGTGCCAGCAGCTTAATGTTAGGTGAGCAGTTCTTC. Protein: CASSLMLGEQFF.

The rearrangement links TRBV9 to TRBJ1-6; D is unresolved. This CDR3 comprises 15 residues. The germline CDR1 and CDR2 sequences are SGDLS and YYNGEE. The V end lost 2 bases, the J end lost 7 bases, and 13 bases lay between the germline ends. Here the CDR3 reads CASSVGEATNSPLHF. The CDR3 DNA reads as TGTGCCAGCAGCGTTGGAGAGGCAACCAATTCACCCCTCCACTTT.

This chain uses TRBV20-1 with TRBJ2-3, with a tentative D call TRBD1 (5 bases). Looked up from germline, CDR1 is DFQATT and CDR2 is SNEGSKA (reference sequence). The CDR3 extends over 15 amino acids. V was clipped by 6 bases and J by 0 bases, with 16 bases between them. The CDR3 loop reads CSARGHLRSTDTQYF. CDR3 DNA: TGCAGTGCACGCGGACACCTGAGAAGCACAGATACGCAGTATTTT.

The chain is built from TRBV28 and TRBJ2-3; possibly TRBD2 for D (6 bases). The V end was cut by 6 bases, the J end by 5 bases, with 15 bases between. There are 14 residues in the CDR3. Germline CDR1 reads MDHEN; CDR2 reads SYDVKM. The CDR3 coding sequence is TGTGCCAGCAGCAGCACGGGAGTAGGAGATACGCAGTATTTT. It codes for CASSSTGVGDTQYF.